This entry lists 26 T cell receptor beta chains sequenced from one sample in a study of prognosis after radiotherapy for stage I lung cancer. Starting from genomic DNA, TCR beta CDR3 was amplified through two-round multiplex PCR. Round-one PCR had primers specific to each TRBV and TRBJ gene. TCRdb called the multiplex PCR reads again in MiXCR, with one record for every CDR3 protein. The table lists 15,000 to 20,000 distinct CDR3 sequences, about a quarter of them singletons. The sample was PBMCs, taken before or after stereotactic body radiation therapy (not recorded which). These receptors were obtained from a donor of 50 years or more with non-small cell lung cancer.

This clonotype was seen at least ten times. This chain uses TRBV30 with TRBJ2-7; D is undetermined. The CDR3 length is 13 residues. Deletions cut 2 bases from V and 3 bases from J, with 11 bases between. Germline V gene sequence: CDR1 GTSNPN, CDR2 SVGIG (reference sequence). The CDR3 is CAWSLHGVYEQYF. CDR3 sequence (DNA): TGTGCCTGGAGTCTTCACGGAGTCTACGAGCAGTACTTC.

A word on this clonotype: This may come from a read error, since a much larger clone is one base off. This chain's CDR3 is CASASSSGTEASF. The CDR3 nucleotides read TGTGCCAGCGCCTCTTCGAGTGGCACTGAAGCTTCCTTT. The chain is built from TRBV12-3 or TRBV12-4 and TRBJ1-1; D is undetermined. The CDR3 loop spans 13 amino acids.

This clonotype came up many times. The CDR3 bases are TGTGCCAGCAGCTTAGTGGGCAGGGAGTCTGAAGCTTTCTTT. This translates into CASSLVGRESEAFF. The chain couples TRBV7-9 to TRBJ1-1, with D perhaps matching TRBD1 (5 bases). The V end lost 1 base, the J end lost 6 bases, and 12 bases lay between the germline ends. Germline V gives CDR1 SEHNR, CDR2 FQNEAQ (reference sequence). CDR3 length: 14 amino acids.

This clonotype appeared many times. The rearrangement joins TRBV14 to TRBJ1-1, with D maybe TRBD1 (5 bases). CDR1 is SGHDN, CDR2 FVKESK, per germline. There are 15 residues in the CDR3. Trimming left V 4 bases short and J 7 bases short, with 19 bases between. CDR3 region: CASSRQNAGTGEAFF. The CDR3 DNA follows: TGTGCCAGCAGCCGACAGAACGCCGGGACCGGTGAAGCTTTCTTT.

The chain recombines TRBV15 with TRBJ1-5; D uncertain. This CDR3 comprises 11 residues. Germline CDR1 reads LNHNV; CDR2 reads YYDKDF (reference sequence). Trimming removed 8 bases from V and 8 bases from J, with 10 bases in between. CDR3 nucleotides: TGTGCCACCCGGGGTAGCAAGCCCCAGCATTTT. It is translated as CATRGSKPQHF.

This clonotype has just a few counts. With a much larger clone just one base away, this may be a read error. The gene calls are TRBV6-2 or TRBV6-3 and TRBJ1-5; the D gene is possibly TRBD1 (5 bases). Germline V CDR1 and CDR2: MNHEY, SVGEGT. There are 19 residues in the CDR3. Trimming cost V 5 bases and J 0 bases, with 23 bases left between them. The CDR3 region is CASSPRPWQGPHSNQPQHF. The CDR3 bases are TGTGCCAGCAGTCCAAGGCCGTGGCAGGGCCCTCATAGCAATCAGCCCCAGCATTTT.

In this sample, this clonotype turned up many times. This CDR3 is CASSSGSGSETQYF. For the CDR3, the DNA is TGTGCCAGCAGTTCCGGTAGCGGGAGTGAGACCCAGTACTTC. This chain uses TRBV12-3 or TRBV12-4 with TRBJ2-5; 9 bases fit TRBD2. This CDR3 comprises 14 residues. V lost 4 bases and J lost 5; bases outside the gene matches: 5.

A note on this clonotype: The germline gene is not matched at one end of the junction; a read error may be the cause. The chain recombines TRBV7-9 with TRBJ2-7; D possibly corresponds to TRBD2 (5 bases). This CDR3 is 12 amino acids long. Germline lookup yields CDR1 SEHNR and CDR2 FQNEAQ (reference sequence). This CDR3 reads CASSERGNEQYF. CDR3 in DNA: TGTGCAAGCAGCGAAAGAGGGAACGAGCAGTACTTC.

This clonotype was counted many times. This chain links TRBV6-4 with TRBJ2-1; the D gene is possibly TRBD1 (7 bases). The CDR3 runs to 16 residues. Germline V gene data show CDR1 as MRHNA and CDR2 as SNTAGT. Trimming removed 6 bases at V and 0 bases at J, with 15 bases between. The CDR3 sequence: CASRPPGGNSYNEQFF. DNA of the CDR3: TGTGCCAGCAGGCCGCCAGGGGGGAACTCCTACAATGAGCAGTTCTTC.

This clonotype was seen ten or more times. The chain uses TRBV20-1 and TRBJ2-1; D gene unclear. The V end lost 5 bases, the J end lost 7 bases, and 9 bases lay between the germline ends. From germline, CDR1 is DFQATT and CDR2 SNEGSKA (reference sequence). CDR3 length: 11 residues. The chain's CDR3 is CSAPEQNEQFF. CDR3 in DNA: TGCAGTGCTCCCGAGCAGAATGAGCAGTTCTTC.

This clonotype was recorded only once. A far larger clone is one nucleotide away, so this likely arose from a read error. The genes are TRBV20-1 and TRBJ2-5; 7 bases line up with TRBD2. With the DNA end fitting TRBJ2-1 better, the J assignment may be wrong. The CDR3 is 15 residues long. Germline CDR1 reads DFQATT; CDR2 reads SNEGSKA (reference sequence). DNA for the CDR3: TGCGGCACGAGGCCCCCGGGACTAATCTACATTGAGCAGTTCTTC. It translates to CGTRPPGLIYIEQFF.

This rearrangement joins TRBV19 to TRBJ1-6; the D is unclear. Germline CDR1 and CDR2: LNHDA and SQIVND (reference sequence). V was cut by 6 bases and J by 15 bases, with 27 bases left in between. This CDR3 has 16 amino acids. CDR3 residues: CASSSVGSSYNSLLHF. The CDR3, as DNA: TGTGCCAGTAGCTCCGTAGGGAGCTCCTATAATTCTCTCCTCCACTTT.

This clonotype was counted ten times or more. The V gene is TRBV6-2 or TRBV6-3, the J gene TRBJ1-3; TRBD1 is a possible D gene (6 bases). The CDR3 covers 18 residues. The V end lost 2 bases, the J end lost 0 bases, and 17 bases lay between the germline ends. Germline-derived CDR1 and CDR2 are MNHEY and SVGEGT. The chain's CDR3 is CASSYRDRRVSSGNTIYF. CDR3 bases: TGTGCCAGCAGTTACCGTGACAGGAGGGTCTCCTCTGGAAACACCATATATTTT.

This clonotype was recorded many times. This sequence joins TRBV20-1 and TRBJ1-5, with 7 bases matching TRBD1. CDR1 is DFQATT, CDR2 SNEGSKA, per germline (reference sequence). The J segment lost 3 bases and the V segment lost 3 bases, leaving 11 bases of the junction unmatched. The CDR3 spans 16 residues. CDR3 in DNA: TGCAGTGCTAGTACTTCGACAGGGTTTAACAATCAGCCCCAGCATTTT. Its protein product is CSASTSTGFNNQPQHF.

The CDR3 nucleotides are TGTGCCAGTAGTATAAAGCCCGACGGACTCTACGAGCAGTACTTC. Its translation: CASSIKPDGLYEQYF. The chain combines TRBV19 with TRBJ2-7; TRBD2 might be the D (5 bases). There are 15 residues in the CDR3. The V end was cut by 2 bases, the J end by 3 bases, with 14 bases between. Germline lookup yields CDR1 LNHDA and CDR2 SQIVND (reference sequence).

This clonotype appeared a few times. At one boundary the junction diverges from the germline segment, which might be a read error. The V call is TRBV5-1, the J call TRBJ1-1; 7 bases are a match to TRBD1. Germline V gene sequence: CDR1 SGHRS, CDR2 YFSETQ. The CDR3 extends over 15 amino acids. CDR3 sequence: CDSSLRQGMNTEDFF. The DNA for the CDR3 is TGCGACAGCAGCTTGCGACAGGGCATGAACACTGAAGATTTCTTT.

This clonotype showed up many times. The chain has TRBV7-2 and TRBJ2-5; the D is unclear. The CDR3 has 15 residues. In germline, CDR1 is SGHTA, CDR2 FQGNSA. The ends were cut back, 2 bases at V and 1 base at J, with 11 bases in the middle. CDR3 in DNA: TGTGCCAGCAGCTTATACGCAGCGACCCAAGAGACCCAGTACTTC. It is translated as CASSLYAATQETQYF.

This clonotype was observed at least ten times. V gene TRBV5-1 combines with J gene TRBJ2-2; TRBD1 aligns across 10 bases. This CDR3 is 16 amino acids long. The V segment lost 2 bases and the J segment 6 bases; nucleotides outside the gene matches: 7. Germline V CDR1 and CDR2: SGHRS, YFSETQ. The CDR3 DNA follows: TGCGCCAGCAGCTTAAGGACAGGGGGTGGTGCCGGGGAGCTGTTTTTT. Translating it yields CASSLRTGGGAGELFF.

This clonotype was found many times. A much larger clone is a single base away; this may be a read error. The V and J genes are TRBV30 and TRBJ1-2; D is possibly TRBD1 (5 bases). This CDR3 has 12 amino acids. CDR1 is GTSNPN and CDR2 is SVGIG in the germline V gene (reference sequence). CDR3 bases: TGTGCCTGGAGTGCCAGGGTCGGTGGCGACACCTTC. Translated, it gives CAWSARVGGDTF.

In this sample, this clonotype turned up many times. This chain links TRBV6-1 with TRBJ2-7; D possibly corresponds to TRBD2 (6 bases). This CDR3 contains 12 residues. Between the trimmed V and J ends, which lost 10 bases and 0 bases, there was a span of 10 bases. CDR1 MNHNS and CDR2 SASEGT come from the germline V gene. This chain's CDR3 is CATRTISYEQYF. CDR3 in DNA: TGTGCCACCAGGACTATCTCCTACGAGCAGTACTTC.

This clonotype was seen many times. CDR3 sequence reads: CSASGGIGSNEQFF. The CDR3 region has the DNA TGCAGTGCTAGCGGGGGAATTGGGTCCAATGAGCAGTTCTTC. This chain links TRBV20-1 with TRBJ2-1; D might be TRBD2 (6 bases). V lost 3 bases and J 6 bases, leaving 15 bases between the germline ends. The CDR3 loop spans 14 amino acids. Germline V lookup: CDR1 DFQATT, CDR2 SNEGSKA (reference sequence).

The chain combines TRBV6-8 with TRBJ2-3; 9 bases match TRBD1. The CDR3 runs to 18 residues. Losses at the gene ends were 2 bases for V and 0 bases for J; bases not matched to a gene: 9. Per the germline V gene, CDR1 is MNHGY and CDR2 is SAAAGT. Here the CDR3 reads CASSYRRTQGASTDTQYF. The CDR3 nucleotides are TGTGCCAGCAGTTACCGACGTACACAGGGGGCAAGCACAGATACGCAGTATTTT.

This clonotype appeared many times. The chain is built from TRBV6-1 and TRBJ2-7; TRBD1 might be the D (6 bases). V was trimmed by 7 bases and J by 2 bases, leaving 12 bases between them. The CDR3 contains 13 residues. Germline CDR1 MNHNS, CDR2 SASEGT. The CDR3, as DNA: TGTGCCAGCACTCCCCAGGGGACCTACGAGCAGTACTTC. Its protein product is CASTPQGTYEQYF.

On this clonotype: A read error likely explains this, since a far larger clone differs by one base. The V and J genes are TRBV6-2 or TRBV6-3 and TRBJ2-3; D remains unclear. The CDR3 totals 16 residues. Per the germline V gene, CDR1 is MNHEY and CDR2 is SVGEGT. CDR3: CASTLLAVLSTDTQCF. Written as DNA, the CDR3 is TGTGCCAGCACTTTACTTGCCGTTCTTAGCACAGATACGCAGTGTTTT.

At least ten counts were recorded for this clonotype. The chain links TRBV3-1 to TRBJ1-1; D gene unclear. CDR1 is LGHDT, CDR2 YNNKEL, per germline (reference sequence). The CDR3 spans 12 residues. V gave up 2 bases and J gave up 11 bases, with 12 bases separating them. The chain's CDR3 is CASSQTSGLAFF. As DNA, the CDR3 is TGTGCCAGCAGCCAAACTTCGGGCTTGGCTTTCTTT. The full variable domain, with the rest looked up from reference TRBV3-1 and TRBJ1-1, is DTAVSQTPKYLVTQMGNDKSIKCEQNLGHDTMYWYKQDSKKFLKIMFSYNNKELIINETVPNRFSPKSPDKAHLNLHINSLELGDSAVYFCASSQTSGLAFFGQGTRLTVV.

A word on this clonotype: This is likely an artifact of a read error, given a far larger clone one base away. The chain links TRBV6-9 to TRBJ2-7; no definite D call. Germline loops: CDR1 MNHGY, CDR2 SVAAGI. Trimming shortened V by 3 bases and J by 7 bases, and 16 bases separated the two germline ends. CDR3 length equals 14 residues. CDR3: CASSYRPFDGEQYF. In DNA, the CDR3 is TGTGCCAGCAGTTACCGGCCTTTTGATGGTGAGCAGTACTTC.